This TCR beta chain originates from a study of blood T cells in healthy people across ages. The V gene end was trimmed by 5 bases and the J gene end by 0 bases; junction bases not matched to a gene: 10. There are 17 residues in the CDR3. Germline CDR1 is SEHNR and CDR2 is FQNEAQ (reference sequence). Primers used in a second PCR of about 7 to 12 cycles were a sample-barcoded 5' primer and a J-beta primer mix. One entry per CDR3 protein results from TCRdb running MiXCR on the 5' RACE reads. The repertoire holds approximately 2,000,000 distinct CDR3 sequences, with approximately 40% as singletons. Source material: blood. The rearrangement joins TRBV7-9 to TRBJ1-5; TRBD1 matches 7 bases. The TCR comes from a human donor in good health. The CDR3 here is CASSSGGGQFSNQPQHF. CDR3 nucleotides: TGTGCCAGCAGCAGCGGAGGGGGACAGTTTAGCAATCAGCCCCAGCATTTT.